Listed below are T cell receptor beta chains from one sample, sequenced in a study of cytomegalovirus exposure and HLA in healthy donors. Sequencing was performed with immunoSEQ multiplex PCR; in TCRdb, only in-frame clones are kept and a portion is missing. The sample records approximately 220,000 clones, 75% to 90% being singletons. Sequencing input: PBMCs. These receptors came from a boy aged 2 to 10 in good health and CMV-seronegative. The CDR3 runs from the conserved cysteine through the conserved F or W. The D gene is left open where the match is weak. The size entry is marked missing in some rows and otherwise reads once, few, many or a size class.

clone size	V gene	J gene	CDR3 length	D gene	CDR3 protein	CDR3 DNA
-	TRBV15	TRBJ1-1	15	-	CATSMDSLRDTEAFF	TGTGCCACCAGCATGGACAGCTTGAGGGACACTGAAGCTTTCTTT
-	TRBV2	TRBJ1-2	14	TRBD1	CASRRTGPNYGYTF	TGTGCCAGCAGGAGGACAGGGCCTAACTATGGCTACACCTTC
few	TRBV29-1	TRBJ2-3	15	TRBD2	CSVAGGALGTDTQYF	TGCAGCGTTGCGGGGGGGGCTCTCGGCACAGATACGCAGTATTTT
-	TRBV9	TRBJ2-3	18	TRBD2	CASSRGLAGGTRTDTQYF	TGTGCCAGCAGCAGGGGACTAGCGGGGGGGACTCGCACAGATACGCAGTATTTT
-	TRBV5-6	TRBJ2-7	16	-	CASSLGNGPWIYEQYF	TGTGCCAGCAGCTTGGGTAATGGGCCGTGGATCTACGAGCAGTACTTC
once	TRBV7-8	TRBJ2-7	15	-	CASSPGTNQLYEQYF	TGTGCCAGCAGCCCCGGGACAAACCAGCTCTACGAGCAGTACTTC
-	TRBV9	TRBJ2-2	14	-	CASSEQSNTGELFF	TGTGCCAGCAGCGAACAGAGTAACACCGGGGAGCTGTTTTTT
-	TRBV18	TRBJ2-6	17	TRBD2	CASSPLADDSGANVLTF	TGTGCCAGCTCACCTCTAGCGGATGACTCTGGGGCCAACGTCCTGACTTTC
-	TRBV6-5	TRBJ2-3	12	TRBD1	CASSYGTGAQYF	TGTGCCAGCAGTTACGGGACAGGGGCGCAGTATTTT
-	TRBV19	TRBJ1-2	12	-	CATLDSDYGYTF	TGTGCCACCCTGGACAGTGACTATGGCTACACCTTC
-	TRBV5-6	TRBJ2-7	15	TRBD2	CASSLELAGGYEQYF	TGTGCCAGCAGCTTAGAACTAGCGGGGGGGTACGAGCAGTACTTC
-	TRBV7-9	TRBJ2-1	14	-	CASSFREDKDEQFF	TGTGCCAGCAGCTTCCGGGAAGATAAGGATGAGCAGTTCTTC
-	TRBV7-6	TRBJ2-7	12	-	CASSRNSYEQYF	TGTGCCAGCAGTCGTAACTCCTACGAGCAGTACTTC
once	TRBV29-1	TRBJ2-7	13	-	CSVVGGLKSEQYF	TGCAGCGTTGTTGGGGGCTTAAAAAGCGAGCAGTACTTC
-	TRBV7-2	TRBJ2-2	14	-	CASSTRVHGGELFF	TGTGCCAGCAGCACCCGGGTCCATGGGGGGGAGCTGTTTTTT
-	TRBV6-5	TRBJ1-6	15	-	CASRGEGGYNSPLHF	TGTGCCAGCAGAGGGGAGGGGGGATATAATTCACCCCTCCACTTT